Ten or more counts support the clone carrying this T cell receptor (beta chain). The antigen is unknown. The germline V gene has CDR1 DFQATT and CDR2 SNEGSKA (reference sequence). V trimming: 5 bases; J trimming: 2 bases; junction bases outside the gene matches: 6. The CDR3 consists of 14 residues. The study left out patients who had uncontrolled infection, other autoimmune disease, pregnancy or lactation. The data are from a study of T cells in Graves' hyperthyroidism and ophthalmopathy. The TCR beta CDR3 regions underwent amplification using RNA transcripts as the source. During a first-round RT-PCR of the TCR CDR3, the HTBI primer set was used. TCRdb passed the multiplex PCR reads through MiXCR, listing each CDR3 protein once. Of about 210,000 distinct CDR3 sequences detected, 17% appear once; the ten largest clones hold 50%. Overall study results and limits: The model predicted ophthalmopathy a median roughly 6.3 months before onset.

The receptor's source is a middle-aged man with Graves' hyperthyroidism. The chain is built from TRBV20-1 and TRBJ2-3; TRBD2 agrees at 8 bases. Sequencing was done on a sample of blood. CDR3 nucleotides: TGCAGTGCTGGGGTAGCGGGGTACACAGATACGCAGTATTTT. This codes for CSAGVAGYTDTQYF.